This T cell receptor (beta chain) was obtained from a study of a mutant IDH1 vaccine in newly diagnosed glioma. The wider study: Vaccines began 4-6 weeks after radiotherapy alone, or with temozolomide cycles.

Time point specified: week 35, safety follow-up. Vaccine doses each comprised 300 ug of mutant IDH1 20-mer peptide, with topical imiquimod. This clone was observed once. Its antigen is currently unknown. CDR3 length: 16 amino acids. The ends lost 4 bases at V and 3 bases at J; junction bases unmatched: 7. The germline CDR1 and CDR2 sequences are LNHDA and SQIVND (reference sequence). Sequencing was performed with immunoSEQ multiplex PCR; in TCRdb, only in-frame clones are kept and a portion is missing. Of 25,000 to 40,000 clones listed, around 77% were seen once; the top ten hold around a tenth. This rearrangement joins TRBV19 to TRBJ1-3; 9 nucleotides align to TRBD1. The TCR comes from a woman in her twenties or thirties with glioma. Some clones in this sample may be carry-over from other donors' samples. The source was PBMCs, collected from a glioma patient whose treatment included an IDH1 peptide vaccine. DNA of the CDR3: TGTGCCAGTAGTACCTGGGACAGGGATAGTGGAAACACCATATATTTT. Protein: CASSTWDRDSGNTIYF.